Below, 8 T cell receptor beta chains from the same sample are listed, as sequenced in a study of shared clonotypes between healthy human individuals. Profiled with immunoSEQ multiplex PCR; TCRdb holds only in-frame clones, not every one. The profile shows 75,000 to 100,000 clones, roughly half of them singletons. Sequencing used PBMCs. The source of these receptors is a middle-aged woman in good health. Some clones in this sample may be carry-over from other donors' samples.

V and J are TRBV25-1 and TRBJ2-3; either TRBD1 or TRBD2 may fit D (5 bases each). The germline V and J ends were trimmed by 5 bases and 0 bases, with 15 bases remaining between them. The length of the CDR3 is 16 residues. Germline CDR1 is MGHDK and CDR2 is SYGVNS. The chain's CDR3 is CASSQWGRDSTDTQYF. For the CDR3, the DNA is TGTGCCAGCAGTCAGTGGGGGAGAGATAGCACAGATACGCAGTATTTT.

The DNA of the CDR3 is TGTGCCACCGACCGGGGACAGGGGGCGAACACCGGGGAGCTGTTTTTT. Protein: CATDRGQGANTGELFF. The chain carries TRBV19 and TRBJ2-2; 11 bases are a match to TRBD1. Trimming at V came to 10 bases and at J to 0 bases, leaving 7 bases not matched to a gene. The CDR3 has 16 amino acids. CDR1 and CDR2 from the germline V gene are LNHDA and SQIVND (reference sequence).

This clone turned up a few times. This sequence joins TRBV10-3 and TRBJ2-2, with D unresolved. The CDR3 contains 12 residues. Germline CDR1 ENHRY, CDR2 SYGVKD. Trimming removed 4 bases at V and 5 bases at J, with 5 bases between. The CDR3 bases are TGTGCCATCAGTGGGTCAACCGGGGAGCTGTTTTTT. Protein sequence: CAISGSTGELFF.

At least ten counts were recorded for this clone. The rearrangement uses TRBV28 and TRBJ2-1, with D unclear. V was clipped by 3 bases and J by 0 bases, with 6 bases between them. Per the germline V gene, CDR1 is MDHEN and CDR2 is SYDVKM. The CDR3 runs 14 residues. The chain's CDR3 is CASSFPSSYNEQFF. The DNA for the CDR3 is TGTGCCAGCAGTTTTCCGAGCTCCTACAATGAGCAGTTCTTC.

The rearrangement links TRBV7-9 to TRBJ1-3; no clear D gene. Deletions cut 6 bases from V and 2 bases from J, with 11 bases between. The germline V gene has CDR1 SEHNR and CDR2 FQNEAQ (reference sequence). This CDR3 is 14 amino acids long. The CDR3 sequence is CASRIGRTGNTIYF. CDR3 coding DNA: TGTGCCAGCAGGATCGGCAGGACTGGAAACACCATATATTTT. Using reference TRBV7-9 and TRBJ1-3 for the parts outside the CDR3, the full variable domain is DTGVSQNPRHKITKRGQNVTFRCDPISEHNRLYWYRQTLGQGPEFLTYFQNEAQLEKSRLLSDRFSAERPKGSFSTLEIQRTEQGDSAMYLCASRIGRTGNTIYFGEGSWLTVV.

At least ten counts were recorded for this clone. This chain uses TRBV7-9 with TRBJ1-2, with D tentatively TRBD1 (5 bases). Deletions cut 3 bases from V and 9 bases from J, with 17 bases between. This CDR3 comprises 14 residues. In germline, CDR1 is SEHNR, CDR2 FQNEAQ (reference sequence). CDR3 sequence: CASSFGSGWWSYTF. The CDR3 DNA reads TGTGCCAGCAGCTTTGGTTCAGGGTGGTGGAGCTACACCTTC.

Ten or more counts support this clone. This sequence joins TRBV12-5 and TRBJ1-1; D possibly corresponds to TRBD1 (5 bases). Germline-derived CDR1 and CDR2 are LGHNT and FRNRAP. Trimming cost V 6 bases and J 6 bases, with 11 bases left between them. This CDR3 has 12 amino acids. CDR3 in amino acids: CASGYDRSEAFF. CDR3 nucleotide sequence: TGTGCTAGTGGCTACGACAGATCTGAAGCTTTCTTT.

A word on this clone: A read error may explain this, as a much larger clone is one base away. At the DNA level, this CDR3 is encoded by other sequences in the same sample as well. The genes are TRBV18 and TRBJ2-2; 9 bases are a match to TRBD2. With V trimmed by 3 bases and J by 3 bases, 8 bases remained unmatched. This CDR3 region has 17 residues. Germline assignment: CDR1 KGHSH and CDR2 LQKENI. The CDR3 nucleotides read TGTGCCAGCTCACCGGCCGAAGCGGGAGGTGACACCGGGGAGCTGTTTTTT. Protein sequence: CASSPAEAGGDTGELFF.